This T cell receptor beta chain was identified during a study of cytomegalovirus exposure and HLA in healthy donors. The study, taken as a whole, reports: Earlier analysis looked at TCR beta V segments, and most were productive about 90% or about 30% of the time. CMV antigen specificity of three CMV-associated chains was confirmed in vitro. Several V segments, TRBV6-2 and TRBV6-3 among them, could not be told apart and were dropped.

CDR3 size: 13 residues. Per germline, CDR1 MNHEY and CDR2 SMNVEV (reference sequence). Unmatched junction bases numbered 13, after V lost 5 bases and J lost 14 bases. On this clone itself: Its antigen is currently unknown.

Primers for the PCR totalled 60 Vbeta and 13 Jbeta. TCRdb's table, derived via immunoSEQ multiplex PCR, lists solely in-frame clones and lacks some. The sample lists about 81,000 clones, about three quarters occurring once. The source of this sequence is a man aged 50 to 60 in good health and CMV-seropositive. The sequenced material came from PBMCs. The rearrangement links TRBV27 to TRBJ2-3; TRBD2 agrees at 7 bases. The chain's CDR3 is CASSKRDPIQPYF. DNA for the CDR3: TGTGCCAGCAGTAAGCGGGACCCCATACAGCCGTATTTT.